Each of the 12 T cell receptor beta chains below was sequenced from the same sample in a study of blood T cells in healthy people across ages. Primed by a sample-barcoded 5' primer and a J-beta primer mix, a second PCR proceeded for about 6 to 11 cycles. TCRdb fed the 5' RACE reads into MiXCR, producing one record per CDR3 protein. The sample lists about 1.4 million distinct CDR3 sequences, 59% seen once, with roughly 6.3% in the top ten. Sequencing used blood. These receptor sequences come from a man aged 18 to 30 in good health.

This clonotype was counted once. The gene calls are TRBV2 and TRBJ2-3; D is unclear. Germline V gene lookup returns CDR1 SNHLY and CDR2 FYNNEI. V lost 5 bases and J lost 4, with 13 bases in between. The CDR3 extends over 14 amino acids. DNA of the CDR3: TGTGCCAGCAGTCCGACTCGATTCGCAGATACGCAGTATTTT. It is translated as CASSPTRFADTQYF.

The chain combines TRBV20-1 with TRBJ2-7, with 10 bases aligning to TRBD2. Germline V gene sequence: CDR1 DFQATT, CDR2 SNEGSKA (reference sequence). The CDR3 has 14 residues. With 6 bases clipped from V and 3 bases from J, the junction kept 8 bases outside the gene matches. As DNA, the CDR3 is TGCAGTGCCAGATTTACTAGCGGGATCTACGAGCAGTACTTC. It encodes CSARFTSGIYEQYF.

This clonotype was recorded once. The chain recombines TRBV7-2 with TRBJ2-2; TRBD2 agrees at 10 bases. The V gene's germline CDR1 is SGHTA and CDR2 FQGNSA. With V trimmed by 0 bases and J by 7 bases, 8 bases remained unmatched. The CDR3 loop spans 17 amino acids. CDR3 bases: TGTGCCAGCAGCTTAGCTGTTGCGGCTAGCGGGGGCGGGGAGCTGTTTTTT. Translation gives CASSLAVAASGGGELFF.

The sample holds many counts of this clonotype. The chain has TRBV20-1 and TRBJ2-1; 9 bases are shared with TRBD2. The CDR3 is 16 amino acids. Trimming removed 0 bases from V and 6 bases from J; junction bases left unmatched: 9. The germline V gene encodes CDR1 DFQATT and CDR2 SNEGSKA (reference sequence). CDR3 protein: CSARDLGGGEVNEQFF. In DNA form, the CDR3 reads TGCAGTGCTAGAGATCTCGGCGGGGGGGAGGTCAATGAGCAGTTCTTC.

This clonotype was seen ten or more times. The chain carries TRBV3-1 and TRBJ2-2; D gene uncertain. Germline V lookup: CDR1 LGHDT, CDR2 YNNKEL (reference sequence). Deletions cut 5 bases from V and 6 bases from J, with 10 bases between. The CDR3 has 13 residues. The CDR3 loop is CASSKGSPGELFF. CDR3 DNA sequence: TGTGCCAGCAGCAAGGGAAGTCCCGGGGAGCTGTTTTTT.

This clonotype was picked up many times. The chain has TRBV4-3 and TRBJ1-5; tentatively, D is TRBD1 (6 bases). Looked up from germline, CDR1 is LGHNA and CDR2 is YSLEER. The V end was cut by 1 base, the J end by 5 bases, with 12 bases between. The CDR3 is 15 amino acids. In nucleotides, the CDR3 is TGCGCCAGCAGCCAAGCGGGGGCCCTCGATCAGCCCCAGCATTTT. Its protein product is CASSQAGALDQPQHF.

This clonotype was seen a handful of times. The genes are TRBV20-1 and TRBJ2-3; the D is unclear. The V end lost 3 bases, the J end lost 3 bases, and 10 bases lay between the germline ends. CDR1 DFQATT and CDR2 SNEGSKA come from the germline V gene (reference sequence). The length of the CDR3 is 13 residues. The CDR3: CSASSERTDTQYF. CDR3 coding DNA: TGCAGTGCTAGTTCGGAGAGGACAGATACGCAGTATTTT.

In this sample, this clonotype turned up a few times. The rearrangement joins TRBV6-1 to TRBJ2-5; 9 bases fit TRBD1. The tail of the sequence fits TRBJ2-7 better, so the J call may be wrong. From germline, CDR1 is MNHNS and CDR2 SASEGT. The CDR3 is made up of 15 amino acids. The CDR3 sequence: CASSEEGQGSYEQYF. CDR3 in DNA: TGTGCCAGCAGTGAAGAGGGACAGGGTTCCTACGAGCAGTACTTC.

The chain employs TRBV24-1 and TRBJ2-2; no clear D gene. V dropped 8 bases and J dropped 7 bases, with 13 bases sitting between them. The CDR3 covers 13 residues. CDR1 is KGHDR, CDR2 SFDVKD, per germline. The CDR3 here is CATTVSPGGELFF. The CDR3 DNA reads TGTGCCACCACGGTGTCTCCGGGCGGGGAGCTGTTTTTT.

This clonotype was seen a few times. The CDR3 sequence is CASSQVLGQGQAFF. The CDR3 DNA follows: TGCGCCAGCAGCCAAGTACTGGGACAGGGTCAAGCTTTCTTT. The V gene is TRBV4-3, the J gene TRBJ1-1; 9 positions agree with TRBD1. Trimming removed 1 base from V and 9 bases from J; junction bases left unmatched: 6. The CDR3 spans 14 residues. From germline, CDR1 is LGHNA and CDR2 YSLEER.

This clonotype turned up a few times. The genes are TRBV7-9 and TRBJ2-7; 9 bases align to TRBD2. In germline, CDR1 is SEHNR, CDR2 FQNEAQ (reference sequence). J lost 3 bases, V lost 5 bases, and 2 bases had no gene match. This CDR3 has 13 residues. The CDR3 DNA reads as TGTGCCAGCAGCCCTAGCGGGAACTACGAGCAGTACTTC. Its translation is CASSPSGNYEQYF.

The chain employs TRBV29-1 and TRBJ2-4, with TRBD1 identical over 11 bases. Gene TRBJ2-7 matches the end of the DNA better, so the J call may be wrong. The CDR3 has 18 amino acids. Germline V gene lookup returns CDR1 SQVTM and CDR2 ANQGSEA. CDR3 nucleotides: TGCAGCGTTGAAGAGGGGACAGGGGGTGAAAGAGGGGTCTGCGAGCAGTACTTC. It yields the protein CSVEEGTGGERGVCEQYF.